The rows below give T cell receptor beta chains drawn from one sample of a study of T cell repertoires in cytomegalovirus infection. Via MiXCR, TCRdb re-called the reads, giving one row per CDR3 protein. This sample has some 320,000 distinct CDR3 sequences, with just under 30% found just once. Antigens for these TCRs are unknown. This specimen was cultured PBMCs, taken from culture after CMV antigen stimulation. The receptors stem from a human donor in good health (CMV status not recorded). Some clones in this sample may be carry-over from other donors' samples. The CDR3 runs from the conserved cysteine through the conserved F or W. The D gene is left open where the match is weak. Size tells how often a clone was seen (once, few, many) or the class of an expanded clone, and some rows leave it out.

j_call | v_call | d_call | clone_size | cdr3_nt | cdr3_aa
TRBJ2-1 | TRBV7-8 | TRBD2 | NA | TGTGCCAGCAGCGCCACACTAGCGGGAGCCTACAATGAGCAGTTCTTC | CASSATLAGAYNEQFF
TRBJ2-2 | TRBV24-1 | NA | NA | TGTGCCACCAGTGAGGGGGGACGCACCGGGGAGCTGTTTTTT | CATSEGGRTGELFF
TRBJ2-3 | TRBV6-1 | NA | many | TGTGCCAGCGTAAACTCGGGCACAGATACGCAGTATTTT | CASVNSGTDTQYF
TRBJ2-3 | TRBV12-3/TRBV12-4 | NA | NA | TGTGCCAGCAGTTTCGCCTACCCTAACCGGGACAGCACAGATACGCAGTATTTT | CASSFAYPNRDSTDTQYF
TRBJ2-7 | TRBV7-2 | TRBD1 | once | TGTGCCAGCAGCTTAGCCGTTTCTGGGACAGGGGCTTCCTACGAGCAGTACTTC | CASSLAVSGTGASYEQYF
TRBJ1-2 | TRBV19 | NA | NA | TGTGCCAGTAGTATAACGTCGGGGACTAACTATGGCTACACCTTC | CASSITSGTNYGYTF
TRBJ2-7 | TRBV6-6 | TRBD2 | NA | TGTGCCAGCCAACCTCTAGCGGGAGGTACCTACGAGCAGTACTTC | CASQPLAGGTYEQYF
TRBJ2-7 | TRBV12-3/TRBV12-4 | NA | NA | TGTGCCAGCAGTGCCTCCGAGGACGAGCAGTACTTC | CASSASEDEQYF
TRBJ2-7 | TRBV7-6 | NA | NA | TGTGCCAGCAGCTTAGAACCAGGCGTGGCATACGAGCAGTACTTC | CASSLEPGVAYEQYF
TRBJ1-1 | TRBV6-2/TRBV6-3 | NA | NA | TGTGCCAGCAGGTATACGGTGAACACTGAAGCTTTCTTT | CASRYTVNTEAFF
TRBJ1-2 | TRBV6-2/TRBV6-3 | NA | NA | TGTGCCAGCAGTTACTTACCGTCGTCTAGCTATGGCTACACCTTC | CASSYLPSSSYGYTF
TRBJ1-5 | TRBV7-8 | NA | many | TGTGCCAGCAGCTTAGTGGCGGGGTCGGCCTCCATGCCCCAGCATTTT | CASSLVAGSASMPQHF
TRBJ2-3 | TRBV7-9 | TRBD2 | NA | TGTGCCAGCACCGAGGGACTAGCGGGCACAGATACGCAGTATTTT | CASTEGLAGTDTQYF
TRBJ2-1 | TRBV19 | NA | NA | TGTGCCAGTAGTACCGAAACTAGGCCCAATGAGCAGTTCTTC | CASSTETRPNEQFF
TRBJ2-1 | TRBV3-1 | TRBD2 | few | TGTGCCAGCAGCCAAGTGACTAGCGGCCACAATGAGCAGTTCTTC | CASSQVTSGHNEQFF
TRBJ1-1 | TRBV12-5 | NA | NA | TGTGCTAGTGGTTTGGACAGTCCCACTGAAGCTTTCTTT | CASGLDSPTEAFF
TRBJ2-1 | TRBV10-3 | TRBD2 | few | TGTGCCATCAGTGATCCTAGCGGGGCCAATGAGCAGTTCTTC | CAISDPSGANEQFF
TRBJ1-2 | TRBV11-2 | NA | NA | TGTGCCAGCAGCGGGGGGGGGGCCCCACTGACACGACCGCCTTATGGCTACACCTTC | CASSGGGAPLTRPPYGYTF
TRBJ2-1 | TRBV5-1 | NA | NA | TGCGCCAGCAACCCCAGGGAGAACAATGAGCAGTTCTTC | CASNPRENNEQFF
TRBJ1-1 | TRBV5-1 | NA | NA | TGCGCCAGCAGCTTGGAACCGGGGGGATTGAACACTGAAGCTTTCTTT | CASSLEPGGLNTEAFF
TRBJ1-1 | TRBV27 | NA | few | TGTGCCAGCAGTTCCCAAGGGAGGAACACTGAAGCTTTCTTT | CASSSQGRNTEAFF
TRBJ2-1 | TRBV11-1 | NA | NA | TGTGCCAGCAGCTCAGGACTGCCGGATGAGCAGTTCTTC | CASSSGLPDEQFF
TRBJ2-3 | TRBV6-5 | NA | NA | TGTGCCAGCAGTTACGACCCGGGGCCCACAGATACGCAGTATTTT | CASSYDPGPTDTQYF
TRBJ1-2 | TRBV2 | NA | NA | TGTGCCAGCAGTGATATAATTGTGAACCGGGACCCCTCTTATGGCTACACCTTC | CASSDIIVNRDPSYGYTF
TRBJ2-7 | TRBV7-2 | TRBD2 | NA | TGTGCCAGCAGCTTATACCCCTCGCGGGAGGGCTACGAGCAGTACTTC | CASSLYPSREGYEQYF
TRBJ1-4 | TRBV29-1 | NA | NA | TGCAGCGCGACACGGGGGCGTGGTGAAAAACTGTTTTTT | CSATRGRGEKLFF